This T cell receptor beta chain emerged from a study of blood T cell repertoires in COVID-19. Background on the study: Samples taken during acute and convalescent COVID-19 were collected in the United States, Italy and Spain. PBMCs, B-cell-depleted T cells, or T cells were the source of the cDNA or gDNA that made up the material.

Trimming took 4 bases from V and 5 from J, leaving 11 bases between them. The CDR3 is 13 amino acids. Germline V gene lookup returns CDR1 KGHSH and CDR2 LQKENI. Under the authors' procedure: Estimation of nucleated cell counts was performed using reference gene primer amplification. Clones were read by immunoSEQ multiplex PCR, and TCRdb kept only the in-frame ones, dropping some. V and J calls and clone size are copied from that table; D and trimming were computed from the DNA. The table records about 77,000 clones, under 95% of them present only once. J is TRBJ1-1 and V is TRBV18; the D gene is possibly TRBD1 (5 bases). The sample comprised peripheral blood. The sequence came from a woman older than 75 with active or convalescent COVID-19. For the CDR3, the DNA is TGTGCCAGCTCACTCATCGGGGGGACTGAAGCTTTCTTT. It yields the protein CASSLIGGTEAFF.